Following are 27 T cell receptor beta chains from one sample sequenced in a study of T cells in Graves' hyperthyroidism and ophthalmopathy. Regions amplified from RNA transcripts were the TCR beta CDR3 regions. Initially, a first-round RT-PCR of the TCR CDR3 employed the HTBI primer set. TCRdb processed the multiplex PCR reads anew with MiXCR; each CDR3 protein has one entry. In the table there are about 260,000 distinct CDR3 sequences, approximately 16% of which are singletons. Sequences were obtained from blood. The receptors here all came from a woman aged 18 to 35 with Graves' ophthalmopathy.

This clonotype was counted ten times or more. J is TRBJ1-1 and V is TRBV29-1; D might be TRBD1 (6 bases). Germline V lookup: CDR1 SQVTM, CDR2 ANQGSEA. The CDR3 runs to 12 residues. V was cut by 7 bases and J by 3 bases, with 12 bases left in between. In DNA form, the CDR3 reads TGCAGCGGAAACCCAGGGGACACTGAAGCTTTCTTT. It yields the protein CSGNPGDTEAFF.

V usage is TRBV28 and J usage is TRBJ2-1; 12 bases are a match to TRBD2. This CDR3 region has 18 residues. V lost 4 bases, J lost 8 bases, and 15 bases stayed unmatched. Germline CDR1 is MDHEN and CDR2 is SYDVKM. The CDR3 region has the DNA TGTGCCAGCAGTTCAAACCCGGGACTAGCGGGCATTATGCATGAGCAGTTCTTC. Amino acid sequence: CASSSNPGLAGIMHEQFF.

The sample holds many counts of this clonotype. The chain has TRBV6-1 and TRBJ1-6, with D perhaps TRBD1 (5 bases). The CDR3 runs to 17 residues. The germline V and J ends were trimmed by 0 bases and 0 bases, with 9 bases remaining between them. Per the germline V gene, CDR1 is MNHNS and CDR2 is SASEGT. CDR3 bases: TGTGCCAGCAGTGAAGCGGGGGTTCTCTCCTATAATTCACCCCTCCACTTT. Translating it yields CASSEAGVLSYNSPLHF.

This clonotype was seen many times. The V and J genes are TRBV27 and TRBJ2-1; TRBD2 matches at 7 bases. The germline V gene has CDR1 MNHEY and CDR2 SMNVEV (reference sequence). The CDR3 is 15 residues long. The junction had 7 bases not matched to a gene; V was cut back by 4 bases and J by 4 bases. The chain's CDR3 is CASSSSSGVYNEQFF. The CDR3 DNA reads TGTGCCAGCAGTTCTTCTAGCGGAGTTTACAATGAGCAGTTCTTC.

The CDR3 reads CSARESPGLNEKLFF. The CDR3 DNA reads as TGCAGTGCTAGAGAGTCGCCAGGCCTTAATGAAAAACTGTTTTTT. The rearrangement uses TRBV20-1 and TRBJ1-4, with D uncertain. Germline V lookup: CDR1 DFQATT, CDR2 SNEGSKA (reference sequence). The CDR3 loop spans 15 amino acids. Trimming took 0 bases from V and 4 from J, leaving 12 bases between them.

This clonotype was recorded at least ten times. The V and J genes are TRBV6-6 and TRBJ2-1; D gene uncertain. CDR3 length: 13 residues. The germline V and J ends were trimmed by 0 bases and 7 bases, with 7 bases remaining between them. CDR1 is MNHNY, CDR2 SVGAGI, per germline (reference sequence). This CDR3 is CASSYSQLNEQFF. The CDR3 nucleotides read TGTGCCAGCAGTTACTCCCAATTAAATGAGCAGTTCTTC.

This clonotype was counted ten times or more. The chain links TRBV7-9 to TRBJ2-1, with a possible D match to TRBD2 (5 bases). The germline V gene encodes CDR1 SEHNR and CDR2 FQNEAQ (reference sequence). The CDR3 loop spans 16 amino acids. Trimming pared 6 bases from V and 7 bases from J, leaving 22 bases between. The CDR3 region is CASRGVVVYGENEQFF. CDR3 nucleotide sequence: TGTGCCAGCAGAGGAGTGGTGGTCTACGGGGAAAATGAGCAGTTCTTC. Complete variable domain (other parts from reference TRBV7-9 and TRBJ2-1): DTGVSQNPRHKITKRGQNVTFRCDPISEHNRLYWYRQTLGQGPEFLTYFQNEAQLEKSRLLSDRFSAERPKGSFSTLEIQRTEQGDSAMYLCASRGVVVYGENEQFFGPGTRLTVL.

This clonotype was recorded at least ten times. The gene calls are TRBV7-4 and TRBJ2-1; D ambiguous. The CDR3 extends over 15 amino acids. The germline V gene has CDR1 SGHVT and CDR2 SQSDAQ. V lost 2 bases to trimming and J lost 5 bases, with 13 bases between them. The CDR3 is CASSLSPERHNEQFF. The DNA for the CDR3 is TGTGCCAGCAGCTTATCCCCCGAGCGCCACAATGAGCAGTTCTTC. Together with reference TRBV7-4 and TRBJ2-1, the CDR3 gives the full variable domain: GAGVSQSPRYKVAKRGRDVALRCDSISGHVTLYWYRQTLGQGSEVLTYSQSDAQRDKSGRPSGRFSAERPERSVSTLKIQRTEQGDSAVYLCASSLSPERHNEQFFGPGTRLTVL.

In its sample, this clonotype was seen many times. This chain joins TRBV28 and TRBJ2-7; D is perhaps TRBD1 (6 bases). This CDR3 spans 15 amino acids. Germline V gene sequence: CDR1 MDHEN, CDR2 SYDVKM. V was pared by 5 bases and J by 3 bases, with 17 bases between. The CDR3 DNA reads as TGTGCCAGCAGTCAAGAGGGGGTTCGGTTCTACGAGCAGTACTTC. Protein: CASSQEGVRFYEQYF.

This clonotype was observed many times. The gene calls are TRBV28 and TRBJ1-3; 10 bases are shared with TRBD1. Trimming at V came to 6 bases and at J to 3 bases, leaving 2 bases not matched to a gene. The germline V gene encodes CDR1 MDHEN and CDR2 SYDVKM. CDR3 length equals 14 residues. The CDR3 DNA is TGTGCCAGCAGCGGGACAGGGGTTGGAAACACCATATATTTT. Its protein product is CASSGTGVGNTIYF.

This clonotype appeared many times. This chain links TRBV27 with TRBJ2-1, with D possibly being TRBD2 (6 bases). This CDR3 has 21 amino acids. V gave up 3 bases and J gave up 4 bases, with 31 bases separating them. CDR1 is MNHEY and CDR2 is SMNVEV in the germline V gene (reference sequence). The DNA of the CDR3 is TGTGCCAGCAGTTTGCGACGGGCTAGCGCCGTAAATGGGTTCGATTACAATGAGCAGTTCTTC. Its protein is CASSLRRASAVNGFDYNEQFF.

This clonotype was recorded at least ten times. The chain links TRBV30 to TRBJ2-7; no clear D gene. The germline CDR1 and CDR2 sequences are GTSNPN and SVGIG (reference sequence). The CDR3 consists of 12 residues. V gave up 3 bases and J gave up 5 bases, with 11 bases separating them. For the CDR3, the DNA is TGTGCCTGGAGGCAGGAGAGCCACGAGCAGTACTTC. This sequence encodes CAWRQESHEQYF.

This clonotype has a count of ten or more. The CDR3: CASSLNAVRFAPTDTQYF. CDR3 bases: TGTGCCAGCAGCTTGAATGCGGTCCGATTTGCCCCCACAGATACGCAGTATTTT. The rearrangement uses TRBV5-5 and TRBJ2-3; D unresolved. Germline V gene lookup returns CDR1 SGHKS and CDR2 YYEKEE (reference sequence). Deletions cut 1 base from V and 2 bases from J, with 20 bases between. This CDR3 has 18 residues. Combining the CDR3 with reference TRBV5-5 and TRBJ2-3 gives the whole variable domain DAGVTQSPTHLIKTRGQQVTLRCSPISGHKSVSWYQQVLGQGPQFIFQYYEKEERGRGNFPDRFSARQFPNYSSELNVNALLLGDSALYLCASSLNAVRFAPTDTQYFGPGTRLTVL.

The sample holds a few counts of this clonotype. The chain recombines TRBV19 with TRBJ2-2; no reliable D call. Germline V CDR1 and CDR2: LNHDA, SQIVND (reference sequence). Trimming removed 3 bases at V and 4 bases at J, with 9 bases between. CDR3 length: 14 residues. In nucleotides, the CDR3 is TGTGCCAGTAGTATGGGTATGGGCACCGGGGAGCTGTTTTTT. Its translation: CASSMGMGTGELFF. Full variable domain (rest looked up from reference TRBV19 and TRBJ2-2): DGGITQSPKYLFRKEGQNVTLSCEQNLNHDAMYWYRQDPGQGLRLIYYSQIVNDFQKGDIAEGYSVSREKKESFPLTVTSAQKNPTAFYLCASSMGMGTGELFFGEGSRLTVL.

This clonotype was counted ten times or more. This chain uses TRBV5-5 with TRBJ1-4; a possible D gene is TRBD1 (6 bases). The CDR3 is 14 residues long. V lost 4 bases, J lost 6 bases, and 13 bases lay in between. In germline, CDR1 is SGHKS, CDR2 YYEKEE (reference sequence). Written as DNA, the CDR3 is TGTGCCAGCAGCCAGGGGTCTTCAGATGAAAAACTGTTTTTT. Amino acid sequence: CASSQGSSDEKLFF.

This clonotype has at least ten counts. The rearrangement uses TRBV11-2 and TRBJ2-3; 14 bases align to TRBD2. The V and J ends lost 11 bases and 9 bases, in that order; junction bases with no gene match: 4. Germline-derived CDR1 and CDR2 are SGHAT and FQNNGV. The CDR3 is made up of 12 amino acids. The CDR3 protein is CAWGTSGGTQYF. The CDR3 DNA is TGTGCCTGGGGGACTAGCGGGGGAACGCAGTATTTT.

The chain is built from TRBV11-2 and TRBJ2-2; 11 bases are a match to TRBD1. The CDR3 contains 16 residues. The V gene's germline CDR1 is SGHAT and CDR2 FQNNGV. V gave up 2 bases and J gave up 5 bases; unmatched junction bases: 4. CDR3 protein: CASSLWTGGDTGELFF. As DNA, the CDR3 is TGTGCCAGCAGCTTATGGACAGGGGGCGATACCGGGGAGCTGTTTTTT. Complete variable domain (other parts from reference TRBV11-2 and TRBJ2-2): EAGVAQSPRYKIIEKRQSVAFWCNPISGHATLYWYQQILGQGPKLLIQFQNNGVVDDSQLPKDRFSAERLKGVDSTLKIQPAKLEDSAVYLCASSLWTGGDTGELFFGEGSRLTVL.

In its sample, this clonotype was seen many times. CDR3 loop: CASSYVLAETQYF. DNA for the CDR3: TGTGCCAGCAGTTACGTACTAGCAGAGACCCAGTACTTC. The V and J genes are TRBV6-2 or TRBV6-3 and TRBJ2-5, with TRBD2 as a possible D gene (6 bases). V lost 2 bases to trimming and J lost 4 bases, with 8 bases between them. This CDR3 spans 13 amino acids. The germline gives CDR1 MNHEY, CDR2 SVGEGT.

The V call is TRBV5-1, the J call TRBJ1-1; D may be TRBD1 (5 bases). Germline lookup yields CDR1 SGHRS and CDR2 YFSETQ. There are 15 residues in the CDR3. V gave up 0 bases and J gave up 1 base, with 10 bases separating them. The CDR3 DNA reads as TGCGCCAGCAGCTTGGACTCCGGGGCGAACACTGAAGCTTTCTTT. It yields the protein CASSLDSGANTEAFF.

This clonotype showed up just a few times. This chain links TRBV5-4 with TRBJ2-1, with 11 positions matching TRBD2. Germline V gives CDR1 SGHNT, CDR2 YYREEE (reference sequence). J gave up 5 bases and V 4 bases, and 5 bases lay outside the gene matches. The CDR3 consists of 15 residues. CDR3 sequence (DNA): TGTGCCAGCAGCGATCTAGCGGGGGGCAACAATGAGCAGTTCTTC. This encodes CASSDLAGGNNEQFF.

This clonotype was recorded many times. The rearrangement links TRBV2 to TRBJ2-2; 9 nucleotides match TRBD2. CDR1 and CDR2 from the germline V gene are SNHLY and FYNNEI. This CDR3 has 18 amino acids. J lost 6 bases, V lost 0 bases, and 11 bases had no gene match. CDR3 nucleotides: TGTGCCAGCAGTGAAGCGCTTCCCGGGACTAGCAGTGCCGGGGAGCTGTTTTTT. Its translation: CASSEALPGTSSAGELFF.

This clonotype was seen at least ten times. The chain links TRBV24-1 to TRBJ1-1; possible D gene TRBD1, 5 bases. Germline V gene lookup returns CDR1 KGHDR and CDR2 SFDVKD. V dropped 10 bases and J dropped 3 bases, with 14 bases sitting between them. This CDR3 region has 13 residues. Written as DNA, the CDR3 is TGTGCCACTGTGGGGGAACGGGACACTGAAGCTTTCTTT. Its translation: CATVGERDTEAFF.

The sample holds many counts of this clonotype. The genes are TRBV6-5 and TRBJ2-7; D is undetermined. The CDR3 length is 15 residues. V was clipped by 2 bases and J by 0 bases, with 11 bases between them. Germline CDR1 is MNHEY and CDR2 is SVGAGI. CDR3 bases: TGTGCCAGCAGTTACACGACTCATAGCTCCTACGAGCAGTACTTC. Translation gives CASSYTTHSSYEQYF.

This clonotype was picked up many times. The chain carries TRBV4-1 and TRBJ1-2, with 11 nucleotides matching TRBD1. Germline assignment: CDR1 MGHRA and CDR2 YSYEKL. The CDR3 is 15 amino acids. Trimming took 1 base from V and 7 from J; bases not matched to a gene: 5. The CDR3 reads CASSQVGTGGSGYTF. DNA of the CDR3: TGCGCCAGCAGCCAAGTAGGGACAGGGGGTAGTGGCTACACCTTC.

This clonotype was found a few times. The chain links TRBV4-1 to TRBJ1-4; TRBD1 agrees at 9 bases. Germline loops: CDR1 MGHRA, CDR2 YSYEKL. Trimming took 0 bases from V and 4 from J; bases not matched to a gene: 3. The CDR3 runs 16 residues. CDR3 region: CASSQDPGQGNEKLFF. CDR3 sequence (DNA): TGCGCCAGCAGCCAAGACCCGGGACAGGGTAATGAAAAACTGTTTTTT.

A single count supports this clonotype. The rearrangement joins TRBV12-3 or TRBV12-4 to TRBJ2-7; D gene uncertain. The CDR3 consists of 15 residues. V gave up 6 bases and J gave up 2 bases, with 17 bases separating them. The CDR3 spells CASSQVPIFPYEQYF. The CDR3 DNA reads TGTGCCAGCAGCCAAGTCCCGATTTTCCCCTACGAGCAGTACTTC.

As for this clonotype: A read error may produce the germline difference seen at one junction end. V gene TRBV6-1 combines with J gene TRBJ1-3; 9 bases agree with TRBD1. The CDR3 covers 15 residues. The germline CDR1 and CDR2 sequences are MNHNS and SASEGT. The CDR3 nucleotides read TGTGCCAGTCGTCGGGACAGGGAAATTGGAAACACCATACATTTT. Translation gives CASRRDREIGNTIHF.